These 5 T cell receptor beta chains were all obtained from the same sample, sequenced in a study of blood T cell repertoires in COVID-19. TCRdb keeps only in-frame clones here, not all; method: immunoSEQ multiplex PCR. The sample holds 250,000 or so clones, about 90% seen once. What was sequenced was PBMCs or T cells enriched from blood (not recorded which). These receptors were taken from a man younger than 40 who had recovered from COVID-19.

This chain joins TRBV9 and TRBJ1-6, with D possibly being TRBD1 (6 bases). V lost 0 bases and J lost 10, with 14 bases in between. The CDR3 totals 15 residues. CDR1 SGDLS and CDR2 YYNGEE come from the germline V gene. The CDR3 DNA reads TGTGCCAGCAGCGTAGACGGGGGGCGGCAATCACCCCTCCACTTT. Translating gives CASSVDGGRQSPLHF. Using reference TRBV9 and TRBJ1-6 for the parts outside the CDR3, the full variable domain is DSGVTQTPKHLITATGQRVTLRCSPRSGDLSVYWYQQSLDQGLQFLIQYYNGEERAKGNILERFSAQQFPDLHSELNLSSLELGDSALYFCASSVDGGRQSPLHFGNGTRLTVT.

The chain carries TRBV28 and TRBJ2-7, with D possibly TRBD1 on 5 matching bases. The V end lost 4 bases, the J end lost 0 bases, and 13 bases lay between the germline ends. The CDR3 contains 15 residues. Germline CDR1 reads MDHEN; CDR2 reads SYDVKM. This chain's CDR3 is CASSSIGVASYEQYF. CDR3 sequence (DNA): TGTGCCAGCAGTTCAATAGGGGTAGCCTCCTACGAGCAGTACTTC.

V and J are TRBV5-4 and TRBJ2-7, with D possibly TRBD1 on 6 matching bases. The length of the CDR3 is 16 residues. Between the trimmed V and J ends, which lost 4 bases and 1 base, there was a span of 18 bases. Germline-derived CDR1 and CDR2 are SGHNT and YYREEE (reference sequence). The chain's CDR3 is CASSPRPWDNSYEQYF. CDR3 DNA: TGTGCCAGCAGCCCGAGGCCCTGGGACAATTCCTACGAGCAGTACTTC.

The CDR3 coding sequence is TGCAGCGTTGAATATGGGCCGGAGACCCAGTACTTC. Translated, it gives CSVEYGPETQYF. The gene calls are TRBV29-1 and TRBJ2-5, with D hard to call. Germline V CDR1 and CDR2: SQVTM, ANQGSEA. CDR3 length: 12 amino acids. Trimming left V 2 bases short and J 5 bases short, with 9 bases between.

The chain recombines TRBV7-9 with TRBJ1-2; D call uncertain. The length of the CDR3 is 12 residues. From germline, CDR1 is SEHNR and CDR2 FQNEAQ (reference sequence). V shed 6 bases and J shed 8 bases, with 13 bases lying between them. The CDR3 bases are TGTGCCAGCAGTTCGGGAGTGGGCGGCTACACCTTC. Amino acid sequence: CASSSGVGGYTF.